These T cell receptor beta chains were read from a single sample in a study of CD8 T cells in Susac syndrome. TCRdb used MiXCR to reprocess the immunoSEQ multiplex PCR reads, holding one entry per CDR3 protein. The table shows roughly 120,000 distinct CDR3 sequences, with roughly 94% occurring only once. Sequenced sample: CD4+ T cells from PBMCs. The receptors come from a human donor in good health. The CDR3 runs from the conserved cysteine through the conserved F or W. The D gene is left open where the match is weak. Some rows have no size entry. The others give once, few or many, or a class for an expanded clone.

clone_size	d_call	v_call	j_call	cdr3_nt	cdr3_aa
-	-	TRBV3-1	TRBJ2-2	TGTGCCAGCCGTATGAACACCGGGGAGCTGTTTTTT	CASRMNTGELFF
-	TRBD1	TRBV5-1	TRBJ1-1	TGCGCCAGCAGCGCGGGACAGGGTAGGGTGAACACTGAAGCTTTCTTT	CASSAGQGRVNTEAFF
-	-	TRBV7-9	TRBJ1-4	TGTGCCAGCAGCCCCCGACCAGGTTCTAATGAAAAACTGTTTTTT	CASSPRPGSNEKLFF
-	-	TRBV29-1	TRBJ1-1	TGCAGCGTTGAGGGCGGCGGGTTCGGCACTGAAGCTTTCTTT	CSVEGGGFGTEAFF
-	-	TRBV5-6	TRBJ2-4	TGTGCCAGCAGCTTGCCGGAGGCCAAAAACATTCAGTACTTC	CASSLPEAKNIQYF
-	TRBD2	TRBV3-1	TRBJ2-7	TGTGCCAGCAGCTCCCGACTAGCGGGACAGGACGAGCAGTACTTC	CASSSRLAGQDEQYF
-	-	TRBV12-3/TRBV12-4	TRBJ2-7	TGTGCCAGCAGTCACCCAACGGACACCAGCTCCTACGAGCAGTACTTC	CASSHPTDTSSYEQYF
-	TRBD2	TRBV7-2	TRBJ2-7	TGTGCCAGCAGCTTAGCTGGCGGGACTACCTACGAGCAGTACTTC	CASSLAGGTTYEQYF
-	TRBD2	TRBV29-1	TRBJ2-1	TGCAGCGTTGATTCCTTAGCAGGCCGGACTAGCGGGAGTTACAATGAGCAGTTCTTC	CSVDSLAGRTSGSYNEQFF
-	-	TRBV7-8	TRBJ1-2	TGTGCCAGCAGCTTAGCGACAGTGTATGGCTACACCTTC	CASSLATVYGYTF
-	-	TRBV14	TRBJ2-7	TGTGCCAGCAGCCAAGATTCGGCGCGGGGTACCTACGAGCAGTACTTC	CASSQDSARGTYEQYF
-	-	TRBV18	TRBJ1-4	TGTGCCAGCTCACCATCGTGGGGACAAACTAATGAAAAACTGTTTTTT	CASSPSWGQTNEKLFF
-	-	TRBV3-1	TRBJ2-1	TGTGCCAGCAGCCAAGATATAGGGGGATACAATGAGCAGTTCTTC	CASSQDIGGYNEQFF
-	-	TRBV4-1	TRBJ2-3	TGCGCCAGCAGCCAAGATATGAGGGCAGATACGCAGTATTTT	CASSQDMRADTQYF
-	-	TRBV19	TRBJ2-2	TGTGCCAGTGAACTTGGACAGACTAACACCGGGGAGCTGTTTTTT	CASELGQTNTGELFF
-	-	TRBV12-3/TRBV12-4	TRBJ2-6	TGTGCCATCCACCTTGTGGGATCTGGGGCCAACGTCCTGACTTTC	CAIHLVGSGANVLTF
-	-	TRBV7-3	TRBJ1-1	TGTGCCAGCCGAGGAATGGGCGCTGAAGCTTTCTTT	CASRGMGAEAFF
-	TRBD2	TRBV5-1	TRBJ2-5	TGCGCCAGCAGCCCGGACGGGAGGGCCTCGGAGACCCAGTACTTC	CASSPDGRASETQYF
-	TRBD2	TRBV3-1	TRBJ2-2	TGTGCCAGCAGCCACGGCGGGGGGAGGACCGGGGAGCTGTTTTTT	CASSHGGGRTGELFF
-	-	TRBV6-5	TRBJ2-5	TGTGCCAGCAGTTACTCGGGGAAAGAGACCCAGTACTTC	CASSYSGKETQYF
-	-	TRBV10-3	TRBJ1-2	TGTGCCATCACTTGGGACCCAGCTAACTATGGCTACACCTTC	CAITWDPANYGYTF
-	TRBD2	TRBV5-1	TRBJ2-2	TGCGCCAGCAGCGGAGCGGGAGGTTCGAACACCGGGGAGCTGTTTTTT	CASSGAGGSNTGELFF
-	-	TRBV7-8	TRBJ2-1	TGTGCCAGCAGCTTAGAGGCCAGGTCCAATGAGCAGTTCTTC	CASSLEARSNEQFF
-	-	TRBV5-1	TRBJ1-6	TGCGCCAGCAGCTTGGAGGTCATACCCTCTAATTCACCCCTCCACTTT	CASSLEVIPSNSPLHF
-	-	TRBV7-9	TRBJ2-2	TGTGCCAGCAGCTCCCCAACAGGGAAAACCGGGGAGCTGTTTTTT	CASSSPTGKTGELFF
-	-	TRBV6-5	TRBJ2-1	TGTGCCAGCAGTGCTGGGGGGGCGGAGCAGTTCTTC	CASSAGGAEQFF
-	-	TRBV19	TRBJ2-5	TGTGCCAGTAGTATACGCCAGATGGAGACCCAGTACTTC	CASSIRQMETQYF
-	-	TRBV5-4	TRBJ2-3	TGTGCCAGCAGCTCACAGGGAGTGAGCACAGATACGCAGTATTTT	CASSSQGVSTDTQYF
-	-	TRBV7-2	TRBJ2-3	TGTGCCAGCAGCTGGACTGAAACAGATACGCAGTATTTT	CASSWTETDTQYF
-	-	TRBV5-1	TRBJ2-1	TGCGCCAGCAGCCGACAGACGGGTTACAATGAGCAGTTCTTC	CASSRQTGYNEQFF
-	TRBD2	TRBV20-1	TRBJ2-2	TGCAGTGTACGACTAGCGTCGAACACCGGGGAGCTGTTTTTT	CSVRLASNTGELFF
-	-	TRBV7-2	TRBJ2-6	TGTGCCAGCAGCTCCGGGACACCAGCCTCTGGGGCCAACGTCCTGACTTTC	CASSSGTPASGANVLTF
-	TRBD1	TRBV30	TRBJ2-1	TGTGCCGGAGAAACCGGGACAGGGGTGAGCGATAAGCAGTTCTTC	CAGETGTGVSDKQFF
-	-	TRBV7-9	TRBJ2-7	TGTGCCAGCAGCTCCCTTCGGACTGGCACCTACGAGCAGTACTTC	CASSSLRTGTYEQYF
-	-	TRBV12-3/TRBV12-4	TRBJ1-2	TGTGCCAGCAGTTTAGATCCGGGGGGCTACACCTTC	CASSLDPGGYTF
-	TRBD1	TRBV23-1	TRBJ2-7	TGCGCCAGCAGTTCCTCCGGGACAGATTGCTCCTACGAGCAGTACTTC	CASSSSGTDCSYEQYF
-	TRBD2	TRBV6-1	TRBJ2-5	TGTGCCAGCAGCCAAGGGATGACTAGCGAGAGTGAGACCCAGTACTTC	CASSQGMTSESETQYF
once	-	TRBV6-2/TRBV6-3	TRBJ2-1	TGTGCCAGCAGTGCCTTCCCTAATGAGCAGTTCTTC	CASSAFPNEQFF
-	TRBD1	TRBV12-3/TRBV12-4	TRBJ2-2	TGTGCCAGCAGTCGGGGACAGTTCGCGAACACCGGGGAGCTGTTTTTT	CASSRGQFANTGELFF
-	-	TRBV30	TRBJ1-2	TGTGCCTGGAAACGGGAGATAAATAACTATGGCTACACCTTC	CAWKREINNYGYTF
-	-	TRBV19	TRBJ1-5	TGTTGTTCAGGGCTCCTCGGGCAGCCCCAGCATTTT	CCSGLLGQPQHF
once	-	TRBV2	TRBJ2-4	TGTGCCAGCAGTGCAGGGTGGGGCACTCCAGGGGGGAACATTCAGTACTTC	CASSAGWGTPGGNIQYF
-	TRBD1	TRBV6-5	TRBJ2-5	TGTGCCAGCAGTTACCAATGGACAGGGAAAGAGACCCAGTACTTC	CASSYQWTGKETQYF
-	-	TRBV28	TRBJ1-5	TGTGCCAGCAGTTTTGCAGGGGTCACTCAGCCCCAGCATTTT	CASSFAGVTQPQHF
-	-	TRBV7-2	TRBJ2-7	TGTGCCAGCAGCTTAGGGGGTAGGGACACCTACGAGCAGTACTTC	CASSLGGRDTYEQYF
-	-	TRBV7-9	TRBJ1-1	TGTGCCAGCAGCTCAAAGGACGGGTTGAACACTGAAGCTTTCTTT	CASSSKDGLNTEAFF
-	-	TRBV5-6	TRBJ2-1	TGTGCCAGCACAAGAGCTGCAGAGCAGTTCTTC	CASTRAAEQFF